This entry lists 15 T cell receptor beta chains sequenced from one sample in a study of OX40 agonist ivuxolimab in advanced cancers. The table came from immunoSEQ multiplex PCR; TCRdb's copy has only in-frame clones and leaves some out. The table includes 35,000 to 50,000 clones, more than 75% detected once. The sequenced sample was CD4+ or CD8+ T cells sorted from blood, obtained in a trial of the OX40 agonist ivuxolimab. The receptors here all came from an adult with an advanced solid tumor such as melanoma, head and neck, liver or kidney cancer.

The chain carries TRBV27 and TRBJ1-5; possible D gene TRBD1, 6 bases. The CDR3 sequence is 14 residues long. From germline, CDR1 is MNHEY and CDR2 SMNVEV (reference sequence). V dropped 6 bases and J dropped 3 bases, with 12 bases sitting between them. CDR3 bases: TGTGCCAGCAGCCCAGGGGTGGACAATCAGCCCCAGCATTTT. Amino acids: CASSPGVDNQPQHF.

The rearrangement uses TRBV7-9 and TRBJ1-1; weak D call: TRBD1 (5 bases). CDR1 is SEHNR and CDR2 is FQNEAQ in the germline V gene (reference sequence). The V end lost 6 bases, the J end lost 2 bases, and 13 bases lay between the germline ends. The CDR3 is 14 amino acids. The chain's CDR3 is CASRDGHPNTEAFF. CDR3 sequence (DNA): TGTGCCAGCAGAGATGGACACCCCAACACTGAAGCTTTCTTT.

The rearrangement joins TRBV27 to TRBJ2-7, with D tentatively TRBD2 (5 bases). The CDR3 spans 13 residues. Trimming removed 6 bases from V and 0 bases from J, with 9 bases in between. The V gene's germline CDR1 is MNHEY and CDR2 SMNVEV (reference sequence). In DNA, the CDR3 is TGTGCCAGCAGCCCAACTAGCTCCTACGAGCAGTACTTC. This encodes CASSPTSSYEQYF.

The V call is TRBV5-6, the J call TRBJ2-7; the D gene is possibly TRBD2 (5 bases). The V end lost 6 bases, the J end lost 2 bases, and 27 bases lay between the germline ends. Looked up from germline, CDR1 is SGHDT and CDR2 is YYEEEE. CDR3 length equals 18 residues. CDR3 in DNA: TGTGCCAGCACCGCAGTGGCCAAATCTCGATTCGGGGCCTACGAGCAGTACTTC. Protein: CASTAVAKSRFGAYEQYF.

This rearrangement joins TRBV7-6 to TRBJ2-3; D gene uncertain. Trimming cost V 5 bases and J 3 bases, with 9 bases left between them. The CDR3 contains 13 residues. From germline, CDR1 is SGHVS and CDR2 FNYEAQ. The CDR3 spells CASSPLETDTQYF. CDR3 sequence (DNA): TGTGCCAGCAGCCCTCTAGAAACAGATACGCAGTATTTT.

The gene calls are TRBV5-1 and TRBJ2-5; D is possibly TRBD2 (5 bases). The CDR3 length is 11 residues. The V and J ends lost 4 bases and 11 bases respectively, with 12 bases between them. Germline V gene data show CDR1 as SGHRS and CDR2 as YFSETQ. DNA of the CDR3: TGCGCCAGCAGCGTCCGTGACTATCAGTACTTC. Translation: CASSVRDYQYF.

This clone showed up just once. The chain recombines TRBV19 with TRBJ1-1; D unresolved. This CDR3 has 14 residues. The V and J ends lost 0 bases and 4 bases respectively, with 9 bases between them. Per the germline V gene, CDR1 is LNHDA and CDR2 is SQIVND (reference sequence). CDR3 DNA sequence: TGTGCCAGTAGTATAGATCAAGGGAGCACTGAAGCTTTCTTT. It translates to CASSIDQGSTEAFF.

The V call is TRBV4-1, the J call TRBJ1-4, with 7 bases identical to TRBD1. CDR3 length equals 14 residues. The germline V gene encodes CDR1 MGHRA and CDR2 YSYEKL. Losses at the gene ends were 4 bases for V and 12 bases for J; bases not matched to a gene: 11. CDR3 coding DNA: TGCGCCAGCAGCCCACAGGGGCCCCAAGTGGAACTGTTTTTT. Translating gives CASSPQGPQVELFF.

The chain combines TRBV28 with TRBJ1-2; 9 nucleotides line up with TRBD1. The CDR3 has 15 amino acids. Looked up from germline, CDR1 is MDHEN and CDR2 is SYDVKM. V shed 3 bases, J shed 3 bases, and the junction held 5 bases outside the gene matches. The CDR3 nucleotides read TGTGCCAGCAGTTTTTTCCGGGACAGGGACTATGGCTACACCTTC. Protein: CASSFFRDRDYGYTF.

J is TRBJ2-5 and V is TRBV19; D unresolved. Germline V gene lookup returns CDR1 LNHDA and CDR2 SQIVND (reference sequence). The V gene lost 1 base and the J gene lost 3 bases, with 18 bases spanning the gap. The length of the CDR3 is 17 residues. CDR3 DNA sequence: TGTGCCAGTAGTATAGTTTCGATTCACCTACGTAAAGAGACCCAGTACTTC. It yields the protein CASSIVSIHLRKETQYF.

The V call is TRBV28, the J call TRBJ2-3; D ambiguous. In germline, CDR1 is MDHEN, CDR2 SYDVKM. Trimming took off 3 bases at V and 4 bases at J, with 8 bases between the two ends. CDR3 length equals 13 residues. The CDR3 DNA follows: TGTGCCAGCAGTTTCAGAGTGGCAGATACGCAGTATTTT. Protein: CASSFRVADTQYF.

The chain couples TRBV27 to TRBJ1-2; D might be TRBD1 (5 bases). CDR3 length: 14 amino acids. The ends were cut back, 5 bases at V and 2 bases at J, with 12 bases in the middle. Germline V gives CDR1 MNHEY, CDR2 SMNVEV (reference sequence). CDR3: CASSGGGGNYGYTF. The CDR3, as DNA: TGTGCCAGCAGTGGTGGGGGGGGGAACTATGGCTACACCTTC.

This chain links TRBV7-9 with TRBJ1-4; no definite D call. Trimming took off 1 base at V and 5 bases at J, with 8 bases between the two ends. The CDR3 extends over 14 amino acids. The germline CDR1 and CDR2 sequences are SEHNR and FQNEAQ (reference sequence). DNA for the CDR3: TGTGCCAGCAGCTTAGTCAGGCCCAATGAAAAACTGTTTTTT. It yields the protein CASSLVRPNEKLFF.

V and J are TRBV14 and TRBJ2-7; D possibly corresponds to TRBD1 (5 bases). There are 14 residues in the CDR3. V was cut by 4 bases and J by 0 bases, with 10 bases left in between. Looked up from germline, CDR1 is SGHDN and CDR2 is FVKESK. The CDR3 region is CASSPRVLSYEQYF. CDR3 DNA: TGTGCCAGCAGCCCCAGGGTACTCTCCTACGAGCAGTACTTC.

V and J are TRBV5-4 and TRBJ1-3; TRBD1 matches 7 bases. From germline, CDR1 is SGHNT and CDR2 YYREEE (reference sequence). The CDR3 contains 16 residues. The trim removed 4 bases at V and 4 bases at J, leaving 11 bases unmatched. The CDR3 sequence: CASSQGGTVGGNTIYF. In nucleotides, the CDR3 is TGTGCCAGCAGCCAGGGTGGGACAGTCGGGGGAAACACCATATATTTT.